The sequence of this T cell receptor beta chain was determined in a study of post-analysis software for immune sequencing data (dated by TCRdb to the mid-2010s). Concerning the study at large: Disease courses on record covered relapsing-remitting, secondary progressive and progressive-relapsing multiple sclerosis, though some patients had no subtype annotation. A subset of samples was prepared in parallel using single-end sample barcoding, then pooled and co-amplified after Illumina adapter ligation. The patient repertoires were set against ten to eleven previously published healthy control repertoires from donors whose ages ranged from 6 to 25 years.

To demonstrate the VDJtools post-analysis software, TCR beta repertoires were profiled from the peripheral blood of about 14 young patients with multiple sclerosis. The multiple sclerosis patients were children and adolescents between roughly 6 and 16 years of age. Cut back by 1 base and 0 bases, the V and J ends lie 11 bases apart. Based on the germline V gene, the CDR1 and CDR2 sequences are SGHTA and FQGNSA. The CDR3 runs 16 amino acids, cysteine and phenylalanine included. The CDR3 DNA has 48 bases and is translated from base 1. Comment on this clonotype: Its antigen is not yet known. Base qualities are not recorded, but no much larger clone differs from it by a single base.

Results the study describes overall, beyond this receptor: Direct clustering with F measure showed strong co-clustering of samples prepared in the same batch, prompting a batch-effect correction. The control group was slightly older than the multiple sclerosis patient group. Multiple sclerosis patients had significantly lower normalized Chao1 diversity than controls, a result that suggests substantial peripheral T-cell clonal expansion. Significantly higher frequencies in patients than in controls were found for five TRBV segments, including TRBV5-6, TRBV5-1 and TRBV20-1.

The library was obtained by PCR. The instrument was an Illumina HiSeq 2500. To reduce PCR and sequencing biases, unique molecular identifiers were built into the TCR beta cDNA libraries. Every 1 to 10 million input T cells yielded 500,000 or so cDNA molecules, meaning each molecule approximated one T cell. The patient libraries were prepared and sequenced with the same protocol used for the earlier healthy control dataset. Within a given batch, samples were prepared together, multiplexed and sequenced on the same HiSeq lane. Under the source paper's analysis protocol: Raw barcoded reads were processed with MIGEC, and single-read molecular identifier groups were discarded before consensus assembly and CDR3 extraction. VDJtools was used for post-analysis of the clonotype tables, and diversity was normalized by down-sampling every dataset to the size of the smallest sample. Repertoire overlap clustering matched CDR3 amino acid but not nucleotide sequences to correct batch-related cross-sample contamination. TCRdb trimmed the raw reads at Q25, called clones with MiXCR and kept productive beta chains. Merged by CDR3 protein, the rows form single entries marked with the most common genes and DNA. These V and J calls derive from TCRdb rather than the authors' analysis. Present in this sample are 700,000 to 800,000 distinct CDR3 sequences, 30% of which were seen just once. The top ten clones comprise more than 0.55% of the sample.

The sequenced sample was blood. This sequence uses TRBV7-2 and TRBJ2-3, and TRBD1 may be the D gene, going by 6 matching bases. The clonotype originates from a girl between 10 and 17 years old with multiple sclerosis. The DNA sequence follows: TGTGCCAGCAGCTTAGTCGGGACAACTAGCACAGATACGCAGTATTTT. Translated, it gives CASSLVGTTSTDTQYF.